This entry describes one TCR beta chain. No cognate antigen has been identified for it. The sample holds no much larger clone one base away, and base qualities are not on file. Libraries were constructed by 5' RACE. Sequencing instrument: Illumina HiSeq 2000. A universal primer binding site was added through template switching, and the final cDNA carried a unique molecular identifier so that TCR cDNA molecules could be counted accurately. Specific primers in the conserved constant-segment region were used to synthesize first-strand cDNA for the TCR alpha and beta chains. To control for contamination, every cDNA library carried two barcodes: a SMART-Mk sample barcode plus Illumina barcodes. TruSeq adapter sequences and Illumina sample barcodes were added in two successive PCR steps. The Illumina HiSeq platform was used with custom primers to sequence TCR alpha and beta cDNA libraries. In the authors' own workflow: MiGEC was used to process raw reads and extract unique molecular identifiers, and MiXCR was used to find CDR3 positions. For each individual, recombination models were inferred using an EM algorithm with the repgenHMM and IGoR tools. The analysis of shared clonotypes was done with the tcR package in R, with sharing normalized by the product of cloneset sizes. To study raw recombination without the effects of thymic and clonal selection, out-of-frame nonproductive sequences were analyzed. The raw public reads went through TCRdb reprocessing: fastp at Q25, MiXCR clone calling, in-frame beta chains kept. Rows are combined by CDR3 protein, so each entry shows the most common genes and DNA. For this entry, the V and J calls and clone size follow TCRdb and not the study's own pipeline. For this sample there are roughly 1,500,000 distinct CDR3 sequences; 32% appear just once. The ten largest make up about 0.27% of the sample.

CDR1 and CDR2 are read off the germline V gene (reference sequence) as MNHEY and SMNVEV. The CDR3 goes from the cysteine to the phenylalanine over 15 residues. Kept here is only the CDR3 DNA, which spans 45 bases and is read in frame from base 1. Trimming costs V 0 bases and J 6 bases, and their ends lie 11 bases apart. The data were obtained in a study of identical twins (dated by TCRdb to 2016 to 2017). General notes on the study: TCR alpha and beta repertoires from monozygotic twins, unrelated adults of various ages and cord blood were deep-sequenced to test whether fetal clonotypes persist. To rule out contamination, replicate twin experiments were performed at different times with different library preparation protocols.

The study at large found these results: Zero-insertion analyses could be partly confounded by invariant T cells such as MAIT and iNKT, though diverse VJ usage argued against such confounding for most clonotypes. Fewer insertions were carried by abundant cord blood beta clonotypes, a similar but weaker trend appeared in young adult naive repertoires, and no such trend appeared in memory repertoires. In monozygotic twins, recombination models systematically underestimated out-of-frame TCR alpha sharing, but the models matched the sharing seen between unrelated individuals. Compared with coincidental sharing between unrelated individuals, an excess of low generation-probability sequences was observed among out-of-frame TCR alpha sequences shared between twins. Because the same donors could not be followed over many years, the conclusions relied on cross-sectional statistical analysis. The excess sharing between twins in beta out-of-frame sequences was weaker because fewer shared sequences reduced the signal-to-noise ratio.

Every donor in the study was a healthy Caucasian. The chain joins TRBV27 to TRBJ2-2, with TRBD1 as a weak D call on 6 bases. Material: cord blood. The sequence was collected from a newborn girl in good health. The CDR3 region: CASSLSPRGPGELFF. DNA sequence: TGTGCCAGCAGTTTATCTCCCAGGGGCCCCGGGGAGCTGTTTTTT.